The 21 T cell receptor beta chains below were found in one sample sequenced in a study of blood T cell repertoires in COVID-19. The repertoire was sequenced with immunoSEQ multiplex PCR; TCRdb's copy has only in-frame clones and lacks some. The sample gives more than 95,000 clones, about 80% of which show up once; 25% is in the top ten. The sample taken for sequencing was peripheral blood. All receptors derive from a human donor in a cohort sampled during active COVID-19.

Points on this clone: This sample includes further DNA sequences coding for the same CDR3. The chain employs TRBV28 and TRBJ1-6; weak D call: TRBD1 (5 bases). V lost 6 bases, J lost 5 bases, and 14 bases lay in between. This CDR3 contains 15 residues. Germline V gives CDR1 MDHEN, CDR2 SYDVKM. The CDR3 spells CASSGGVGDNSPLHF. As DNA, the CDR3 is TGTGCCAGCAGCGGGGGGGTGGGCGATAATTCACCCCTCCACTTT.

This chain uses TRBV6-2 or TRBV6-3 with TRBJ2-5; D might be TRBD1 (5 bases). The CDR3 is 14 residues long. Germline V gives CDR1 MNHEY, CDR2 SVGEGT. V shed 5 bases and J shed 3 bases, with 13 bases lying between them. The CDR3 DNA sequence: TGTGCCAGCAGTACTGGGGCCCTCGAAGAGACCCAGTACTTC. It translates to CASSTGALEETQYF.

In its sample, this clone was seen once. This chain links TRBV24-1 with TRBJ1-5; possibly TRBD1 for D (6 bases). Germline V lookup: CDR1 KGHDR, CDR2 SFDVKD. Trimming pared 10 bases from V and 4 bases from J, leaving 25 bases between. This CDR3 region has 17 residues. CDR3 sequence reads: CATKRYREGRQNQPQHF. The CDR3, as DNA: TGTGCCACAAAGAGATACAGGGAGGGCAGGCAGAATCAGCCCCAGCATTTT.

The chain uses TRBV27 and TRBJ1-5; 7 bases align to TRBD1. Germline V gives CDR1 MNHEY, CDR2 SMNVEV (reference sequence). V trimming: 3 bases; J trimming: 3 bases; junction bases outside the gene matches: 8. The CDR3 spans 16 residues. CDR3 nucleotides: TGTGCCAGCAGTTTCAAAGGGACAGCCTACAATCAGCCCCAGCATTTT. Protein sequence: CASSFKGTAYNQPQHF.

The CDR3 sequence is CASSQDSGGYGYTF. DNA of the CDR3: TGCGCCAGCAGCCAAGATTCAGGGGGCTATGGCTACACCTTC. The gene calls are TRBV4-3 and TRBJ1-2; 7 bases match TRBD1. V dropped 0 bases and J dropped 4; count of bases not matched to a gene: 2. The germline V gene has CDR1 LGHNA and CDR2 YSLEER. The CDR3 contains 14 residues.

This chain links TRBV27 with TRBJ2-7, with TRBD2 as a possible D gene (6 bases). V lost 3 bases to trimming and J lost 4 bases, with 13 bases between them. The CDR3 contains 14 residues. Germline V lookup: CDR1 MNHEY, CDR2 SMNVEV (reference sequence). The CDR3 loop is CASSFRGITYEQYF. The CDR3 DNA sequence: TGTGCCAGCAGTTTCCGGGGGATCACGTACGAGCAGTACTTC.

The DNA of the CDR3 is TGTGCCAGCAGTTTACATTCAGGGGGCCTCAATCAGCCCCAGCATTTT. Its protein is CASSLHSGGLNQPQHF. The chain joins TRBV28 to TRBJ1-5; 8 bases match TRBD1. The V gene end was trimmed by 2 bases and the J gene end by 3 bases; junction bases not matched to a gene: 6. Germline lookup yields CDR1 MDHEN and CDR2 SYDVKM. The CDR3 is 16 residues long. The full variable domain, with the rest looked up from reference TRBV28 and TRBJ1-5, is DVKVTQSSRYLVKRTGEKVFLECVQDMDHENMFWYRQDPGLGLRLIYFSYDVKMKEKGDIPEGYSVSREKKERFSLILESASTNQTSMYLCASSLHSGGLNQPQHFGDGTRLSIL.

DNA of the CDR3: TGCACCAGCAGCCAAGTAATTATCGACGCAGGGGGCATAACTAATGAAAAACTGTTTTTT. Translated: CTSSQVIIDAGGITNEKLFF. V and J are TRBV1 and TRBJ1-4; the table's D call of TRBD1 was not tested on the DNA. TRBV1 constitutes a pseudogene. The CDR3 contains 20 residues.

The chain joins TRBV20-1 to TRBJ2-2; D is ambiguous. This CDR3 region has 11 residues. V lost 6 bases and J 6 bases, leaving 8 bases between the germline ends. CDR1 and CDR2 (germline): DFQATT, SNEGSKA (reference sequence). CDR3 loop: CSAYESGELFF. The CDR3 DNA is TGCAGTGCCTACGAATCCGGGGAGCTGTTTTTT.

This chain links TRBV6-5 with TRBJ2-7, with 7 bases identical to TRBD1. The CDR3 loop spans 13 amino acids. J lost 2 bases, V lost 6 bases, and 4 bases had no gene match. Germline CDR1 is MNHEY and CDR2 is SVGAGI. The DNA of the CDR3 is TGTGCCAGCAGAAGGGACAGCACCTACGAGCAGTACTTC. Translation gives CASRRDSTYEQYF.

The chain links TRBV5-4 to TRBJ2-3, with D possibly being TRBD2 (6 bases). The CDR3 length is 14 residues. The germline CDR1 and CDR2 sequences are SGHNT and YYREEE (reference sequence). V shed 1 base and J shed 4 bases, with 10 bases lying between them. The CDR3 here is CASSLIRESDTQYF. CDR3 nucleotides: TGTGCCAGCAGCTTGATACGGGAGTCAGATACGCAGTATTTT.

This chain connects TRBV5-5 to TRBJ2-7; 7 nucleotides agree with TRBD2. The CDR3 has 14 residues. V trimming: 4 bases; J trimming: 4 bases; junction bases outside the gene matches: 8. Germline CDR1 SGHKS, CDR2 YYEKEE (reference sequence). DNA of the CDR3: TGTGCCAGCAGCCTAGGACTAGGACCTTACGAGCAGTACTTC. Translation gives CASSLGLGPYEQYF.

The chain combines TRBV11-1 with TRBJ1-2; no clear D. Germline CDR1 SGHAT, CDR2 FQDESV (reference sequence). V was pared by 3 bases and J by 4 bases, with 15 bases between. The CDR3 spans 15 residues. CDR3 sequence reads: CASSFGKEEAYGYTF. In DNA, the CDR3 is TGTGCCAGCAGCTTCGGGAAGGAGGAAGCCTATGGCTACACCTTC.

There are a few counts of this clone. V gene TRBV7-2 combines with J gene TRBJ2-7; the D gene is possibly TRBD1 (6 bases). Germline lookup yields CDR1 SGHTA and CDR2 FQGNSA. CDR3 length: 14 residues. Trimming removed 1 base at V and 5 bases at J, with 12 bases between. The CDR3 region is CASSLVGGQNEQYF. The CDR3 DNA reads as TGTGCCAGCAGCTTAGTAGGGGGACAAAACGAGCAGTACTTC. The full variable domain, its missing parts supplied by reference TRBV7-2 and TRBJ2-7, is GAGVSQSPSNKVTEKGKDVELRCDPISGHTALYWYRQSLGQGLEFLIYFQGNSAPDKSGLPSDRFSAERTGGSVSTLTIQRTQQEDSAVYLCASSLVGGQNEQYFGPGTRLTVT.

V gene TRBV5-1 combines with J gene TRBJ2-3; D uncertain. The CDR3 sequence is 15 residues long. Germline V gives CDR1 SGHRS, CDR2 YFSETQ. V was trimmed by 4 bases and J by 0 bases, leaving 12 bases between them. The DNA of the CDR3 is TGCGCCAGCAGCCTTGGCGGCATTAGCACAGATACGCAGTATTTT. This gives the protein CASSLGGISTDTQYF.

The chain combines TRBV19 with TRBJ1-1; weak D call: TRBD1 (6 bases). Per germline, CDR1 LNHDA and CDR2 SQIVND (reference sequence). The length of the CDR3 is 13 residues. The V and J ends lost 5 bases and 1 base respectively, with 8 bases between them. CDR3 DNA: TGTGCCAGTAGTCGGGGGGCGAACACTGAAGCTTTCTTT. Translation gives CASSRGANTEAFF.

V gene TRBV28 combines with J gene TRBJ1-6; perhaps TRBD1 as D (5 bases). CDR1 MDHEN and CDR2 SYDVKM come from the germline V gene. The CDR3 consists of 13 residues. Trimming cost V 9 bases and J 2 bases, with 8 bases left between them. CDR3 sequence reads: CARGPPYNSPLHF. The CDR3 bases are TGTGCCAGGGGGCCGCCCTATAATTCACCCCTCCACTTT.

This clone was found a few times. The chain couples TRBV28 to TRBJ1-1; 12 bases fit TRBD1. Germline-derived CDR1 and CDR2 are MDHEN and SYDVKM. CDR3 size: 18 residues. V lost 5 bases and J lost 11; bases outside the gene matches: 21. In nucleotides, the CDR3 is TGTGCCAGCAGTCCCCATCCCCCGGGACAGGGGGCTAGGGTTACGGCTTTCTTT. This sequence encodes CASSPHPPGQGARVTAFF.

The genes are TRBV19 and TRBJ2-2; a possible D gene is TRBD2 (5 bases). Germline assignment: CDR1 LNHDA and CDR2 SQIVND (reference sequence). V lost 5 bases and J lost 5, with 18 bases in between. This CDR3 comprises 16 residues. This chain's CDR3 is CASSRTGWSGTGELFF. The CDR3 nucleotides are TGTGCCAGTAGTCGGACGGGGTGGTCGGGAACCGGGGAGCTGTTTTTT.

This clone was counted once. The chain employs TRBV11-1 and TRBJ2-1, with TRBD1 matching 9 bases. The trim removed 6 bases at V and 4 bases at J, leaving 7 bases unmatched. Germline V gene data show CDR1 as SGHAT and CDR2 as FQDESV (reference sequence). The CDR3 is made up of 15 amino acids. The CDR3 here is CASSSQGAGYNEQFF. CDR3 nucleotide sequence: TGTGCCAGCAGTTCACAGGGGGCTGGGTACAATGAGCAGTTCTTC.

Here the CDR3 reads CASSLVSGSDGTEAFF. Here the CDR3 DNA reads TGTGCCAGCAGCTTAGTATCTGGGAGTGACGGCACTGAAGCTTTCTTT. The V gene is TRBV7-4, the J gene TRBJ1-1; no definite D call. Trimming removed 1 base at V and 4 bases at J, with 16 bases between. The germline V gene has CDR1 SGHVT and CDR2 SQSDAQ. CDR3 length: 16 residues.